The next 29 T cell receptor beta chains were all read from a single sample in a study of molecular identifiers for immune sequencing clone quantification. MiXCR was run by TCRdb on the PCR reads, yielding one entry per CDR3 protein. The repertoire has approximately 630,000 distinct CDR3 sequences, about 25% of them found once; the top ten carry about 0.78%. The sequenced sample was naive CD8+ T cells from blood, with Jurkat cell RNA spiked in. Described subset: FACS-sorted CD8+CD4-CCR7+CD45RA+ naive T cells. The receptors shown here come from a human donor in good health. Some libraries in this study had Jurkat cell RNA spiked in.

The CDR3 DNA sequence: TGCGCCAGCACCGTCGAGGGGAACTCCTACGAGCAGTACTTC. It codes for CASTVEGNSYEQYF. The chain couples TRBV5-1 to TRBJ2-7; tentatively, D is TRBD1 or TRBD2 (5 bases each). Looked up from germline, CDR1 is SGHRS and CDR2 is YFSETQ. The CDR3 totals 14 residues. The V and J ends lost 6 bases and 0 bases respectively, with 13 bases between them.

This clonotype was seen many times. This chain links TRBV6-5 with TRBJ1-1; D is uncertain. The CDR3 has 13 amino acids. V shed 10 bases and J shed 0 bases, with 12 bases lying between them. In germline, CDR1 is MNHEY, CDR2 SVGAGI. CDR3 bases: TGTGCCACCGTAAACCGGGTGAACACTGAAGCTTTCTTT. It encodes CATVNRVNTEAFF.

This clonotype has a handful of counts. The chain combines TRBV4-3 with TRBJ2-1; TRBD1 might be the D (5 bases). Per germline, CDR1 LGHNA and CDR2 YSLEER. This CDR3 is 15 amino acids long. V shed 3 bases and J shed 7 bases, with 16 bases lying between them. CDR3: CASSQVVAGRNEQFF. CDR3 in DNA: TGCGCCAGCAGCCAGGTCGTGGCAGGGCGGAATGAGCAGTTCTTC.

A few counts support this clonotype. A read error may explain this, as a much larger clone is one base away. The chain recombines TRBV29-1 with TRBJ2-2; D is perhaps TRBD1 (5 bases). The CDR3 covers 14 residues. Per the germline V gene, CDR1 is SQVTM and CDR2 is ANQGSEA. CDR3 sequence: CSVYGHRNAGELFF. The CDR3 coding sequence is TGCAGCGTTTATGGACACCGGAACGCCGGGGAGCTGTTTTTT.

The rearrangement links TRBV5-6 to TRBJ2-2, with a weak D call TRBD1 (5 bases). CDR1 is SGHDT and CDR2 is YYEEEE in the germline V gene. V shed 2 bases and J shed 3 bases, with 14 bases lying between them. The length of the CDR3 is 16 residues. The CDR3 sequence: CASSLQRLGDTGELFF. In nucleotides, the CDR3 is TGTGCCAGCAGCTTACAGCGATTAGGGGACACCGGGGAGCTGTTTTTT.

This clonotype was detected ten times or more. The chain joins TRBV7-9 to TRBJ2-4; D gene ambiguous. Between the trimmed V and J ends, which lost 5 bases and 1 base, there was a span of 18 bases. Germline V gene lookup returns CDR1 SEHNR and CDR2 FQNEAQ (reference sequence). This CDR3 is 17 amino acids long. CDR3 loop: CASSPLLGEEAKNIQYF. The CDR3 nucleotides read TGTGCCAGCAGCCCGTTGTTAGGAGAGGAGGCCAAAAACATTCAGTACTTC.

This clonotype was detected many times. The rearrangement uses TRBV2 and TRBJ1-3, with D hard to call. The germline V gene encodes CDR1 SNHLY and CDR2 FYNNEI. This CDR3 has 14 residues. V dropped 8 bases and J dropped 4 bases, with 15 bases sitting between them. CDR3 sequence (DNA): TGTGCCAGCGAAAGACATGTCAACGGAAACACCATATATTTT. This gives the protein CASERHVNGNTIYF.

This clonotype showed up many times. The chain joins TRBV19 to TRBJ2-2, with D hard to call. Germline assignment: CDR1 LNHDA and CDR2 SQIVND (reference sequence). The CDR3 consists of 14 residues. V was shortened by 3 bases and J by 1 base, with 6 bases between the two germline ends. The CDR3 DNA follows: TGTGCCAGTAGTATCGGCAGGAACACCGGGGAGCTGTTTTTT. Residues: CASSIGRNTGELFF.

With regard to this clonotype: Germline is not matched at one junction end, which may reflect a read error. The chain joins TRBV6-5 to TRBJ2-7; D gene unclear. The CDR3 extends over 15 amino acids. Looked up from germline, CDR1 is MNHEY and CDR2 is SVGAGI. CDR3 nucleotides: TGTGCCAGCAGTTACTCGATACAGAGCTCCTACGAGCAGAACTTC. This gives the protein CASSYSIQSSYEQNF.

The CDR3 nucleotides read TGTGCCAGTAGCTGGGACAGGGGAAGTTTCCGGGAGCTGTTTTTT. It specifies CASSWDRGSFRELFF. The V call is TRBV19, the J call TRBJ2-2, with TRBD1 matching 10 bases. The CDR3 length is 15 residues. V lost 6 bases to trimming and J lost 9 bases; unmatched junction nucleotides: 10. The V gene's germline CDR1 is LNHDA and CDR2 SQIVND (reference sequence).

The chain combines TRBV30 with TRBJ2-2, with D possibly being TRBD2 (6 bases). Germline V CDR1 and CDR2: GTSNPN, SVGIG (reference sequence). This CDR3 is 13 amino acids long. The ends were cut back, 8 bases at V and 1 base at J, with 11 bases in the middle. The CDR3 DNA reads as TGTGCCACGGAGGGGCTGAACACCGGGGAGCTGTTTTTT. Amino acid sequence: CATEGLNTGELFF.

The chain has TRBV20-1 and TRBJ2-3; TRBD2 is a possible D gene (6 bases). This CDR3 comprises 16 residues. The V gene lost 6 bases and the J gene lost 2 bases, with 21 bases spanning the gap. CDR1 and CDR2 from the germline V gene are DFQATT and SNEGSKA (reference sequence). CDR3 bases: TGCAGTGCCCCCGGTGGTATTAGCGGTTACACAGATACGCAGTATTTT. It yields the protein CSAPGGISGYTDTQYF.

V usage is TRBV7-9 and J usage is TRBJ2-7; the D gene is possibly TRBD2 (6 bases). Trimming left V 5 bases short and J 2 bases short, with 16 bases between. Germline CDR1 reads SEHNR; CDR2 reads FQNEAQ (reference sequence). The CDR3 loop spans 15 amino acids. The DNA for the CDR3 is TGTGCCAGCAGCGCCCCCGGGACTCCCACCTACGAGCAGTACTTC. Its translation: CASSAPGTPTYEQYF.

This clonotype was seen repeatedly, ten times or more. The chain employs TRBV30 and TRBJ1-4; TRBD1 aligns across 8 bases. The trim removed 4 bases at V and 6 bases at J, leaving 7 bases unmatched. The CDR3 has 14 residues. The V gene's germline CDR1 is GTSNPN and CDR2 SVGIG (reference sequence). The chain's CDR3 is CAWTEGRGHEKLFF. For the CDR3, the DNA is TGTGCCTGGACGGAGGGCAGGGGGCATGAAAAACTGTTTTTT.

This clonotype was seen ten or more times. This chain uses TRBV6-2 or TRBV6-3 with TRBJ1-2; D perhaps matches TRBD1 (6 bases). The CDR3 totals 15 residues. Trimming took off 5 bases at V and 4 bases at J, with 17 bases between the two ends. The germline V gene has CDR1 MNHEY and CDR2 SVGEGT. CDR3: CASSPDRPLFYGYTF. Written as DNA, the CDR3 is TGTGCCAGCAGTCCCGACAGGCCCCTCTTCTATGGCTACACCTTC.

The CDR3 loop reads CSANTGQILRETQYF. The CDR3 bases are TGCAGTGCAAATACCGGACAGATCCTCCGAGAGACCCAGTACTTC. The chain links TRBV20-1 to TRBJ2-5; D is possibly TRBD1 (6 bases). The V end was cut by 6 bases, the J end by 4 bases, with 21 bases between. The CDR3 has 15 residues. Germline V gene data show CDR1 as DFQATT and CDR2 as SNEGSKA (reference sequence).

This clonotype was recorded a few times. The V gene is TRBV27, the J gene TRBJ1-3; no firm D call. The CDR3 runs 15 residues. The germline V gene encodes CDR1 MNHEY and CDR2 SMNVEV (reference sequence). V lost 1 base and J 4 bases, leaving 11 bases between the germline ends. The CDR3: CASSLLGLQGNTIYF. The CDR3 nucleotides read TGTGCCAGCAGTTTATTGGGCCTTCAGGGAAACACCATATATTTT.

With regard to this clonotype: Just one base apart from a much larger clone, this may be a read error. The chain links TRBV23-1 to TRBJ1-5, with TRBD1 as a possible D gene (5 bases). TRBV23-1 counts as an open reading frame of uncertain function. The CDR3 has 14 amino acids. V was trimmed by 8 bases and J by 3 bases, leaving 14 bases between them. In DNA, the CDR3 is TGCGCCAGCTCCCGACAGTCTTTCAATCAGCCCCAGCATTTT. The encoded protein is CASSRQSFNQPQHF.

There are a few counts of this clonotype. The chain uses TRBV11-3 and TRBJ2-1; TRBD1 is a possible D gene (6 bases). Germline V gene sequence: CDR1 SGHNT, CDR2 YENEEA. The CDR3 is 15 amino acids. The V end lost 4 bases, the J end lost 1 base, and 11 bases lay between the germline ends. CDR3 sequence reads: CASSSGTLSYNEQFF. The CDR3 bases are TGTGCCAGCAGCTCCGGGACACTATCCTACAATGAGCAGTTCTTC.

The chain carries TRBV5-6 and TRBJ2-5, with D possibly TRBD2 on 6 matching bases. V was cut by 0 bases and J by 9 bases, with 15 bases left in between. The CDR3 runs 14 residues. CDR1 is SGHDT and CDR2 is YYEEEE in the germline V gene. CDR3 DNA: TGTGCCAGCAGCTTGGTGAATCTGGGGGAGGCCCAGTACTTC. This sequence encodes CASSLVNLGEAQYF.

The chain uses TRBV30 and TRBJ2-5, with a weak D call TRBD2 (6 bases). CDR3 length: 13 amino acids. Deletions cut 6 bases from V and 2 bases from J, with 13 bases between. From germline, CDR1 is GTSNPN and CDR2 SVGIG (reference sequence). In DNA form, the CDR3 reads TGTGCCTGTTCGGGAGATTTACAAGAGACCCAGTACTTC. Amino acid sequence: CACSGDLQETQYF.

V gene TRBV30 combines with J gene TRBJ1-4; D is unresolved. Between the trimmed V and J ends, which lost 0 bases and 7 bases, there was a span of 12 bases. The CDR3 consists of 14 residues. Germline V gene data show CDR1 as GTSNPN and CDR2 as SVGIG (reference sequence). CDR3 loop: CAWSVSILGEKLFF. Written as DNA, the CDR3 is TGTGCCTGGAGTGTATCCATCCTGGGTGAAAAACTGTTTTTT.

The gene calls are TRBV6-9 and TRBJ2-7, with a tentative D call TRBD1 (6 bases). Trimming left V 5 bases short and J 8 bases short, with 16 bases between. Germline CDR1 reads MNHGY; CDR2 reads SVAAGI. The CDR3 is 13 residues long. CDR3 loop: CASSRVGTRKQYF. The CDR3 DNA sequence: TGTGCCAGCAGTCGAGTAGGGACACGCAAGCAGTACTTC.

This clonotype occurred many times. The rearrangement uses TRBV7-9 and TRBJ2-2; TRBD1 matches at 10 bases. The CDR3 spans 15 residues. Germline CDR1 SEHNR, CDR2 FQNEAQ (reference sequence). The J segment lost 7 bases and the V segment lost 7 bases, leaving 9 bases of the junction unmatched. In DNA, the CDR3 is TGTGCCAGCAACCGGGACAGGGGTTCGAGCGGGGAGCTGTTTTTT. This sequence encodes CASNRDRGSSGELFF.

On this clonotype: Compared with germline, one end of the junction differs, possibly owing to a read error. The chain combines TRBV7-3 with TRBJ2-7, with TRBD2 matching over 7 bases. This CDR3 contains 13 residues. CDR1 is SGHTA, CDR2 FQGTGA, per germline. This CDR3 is CAGSRGESSEQYF. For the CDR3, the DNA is TGTGCCGGCAGCCGGGGGGAGTCCTCCGAGCAGTACTTC.

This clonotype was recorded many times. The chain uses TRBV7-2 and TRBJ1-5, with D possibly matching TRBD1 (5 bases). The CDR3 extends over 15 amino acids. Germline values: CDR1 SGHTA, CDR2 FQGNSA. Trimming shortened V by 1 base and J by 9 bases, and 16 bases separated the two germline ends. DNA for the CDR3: TGTGCCAGCAGCTTAGAGGGGAACTCCCGGTGGCCCCAGCATTTT. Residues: CASSLEGNSRWPQHF.

The CDR3 region is CASSLGSVPSSYNEQFF. CDR3 in DNA: TGTGCCAGCAGCCTAGGGAGCGTTCCGAGCTCCTACAATGAGCAGTTCTTC. The V gene is TRBV11-2, the J gene TRBJ2-1; D is perhaps TRBD2 (5 bases). V lost 5 bases, J lost 0 bases, and 17 bases lay in between. The CDR3 runs 17 residues. The germline V gene encodes CDR1 SGHAT and CDR2 FQNNGV.

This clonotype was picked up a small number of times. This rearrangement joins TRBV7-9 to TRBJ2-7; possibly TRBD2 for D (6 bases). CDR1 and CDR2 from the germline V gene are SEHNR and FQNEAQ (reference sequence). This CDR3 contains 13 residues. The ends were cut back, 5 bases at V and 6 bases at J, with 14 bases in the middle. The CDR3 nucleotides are TGTGCCAGCAGCCAAGGTGGCGGGACCGAGCAGTACTTC. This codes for CASSQGGGTEQYF.

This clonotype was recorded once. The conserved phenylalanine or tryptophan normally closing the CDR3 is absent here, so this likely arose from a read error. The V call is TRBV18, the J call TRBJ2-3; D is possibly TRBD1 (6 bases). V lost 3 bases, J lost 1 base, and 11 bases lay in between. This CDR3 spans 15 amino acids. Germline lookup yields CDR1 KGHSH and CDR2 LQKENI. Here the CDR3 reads CASSPGQYRTDTQYL. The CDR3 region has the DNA TGTGCCAGCTCACCCGGACAGTATCGCACAGATACGCAGTATCTT.